One T cell receptor beta chain is described in this entry. This specimen belongs to a study of technical replicates of blood from a few donors. Assay used: immunoSEQ multiplex PCR; TCRdb lists only in-frame clones, some missing. The repertoire consists of about 80,000 clones, with about 92% occurring once and the leading ten covering over 0.4%. The germline V gene encodes CDR1 SGHTA and CDR2 FQGNSA. V was cut by 4 bases and J by 3 bases, with 10 bases left in between. The CDR3 has 13 residues. The receptor comes from a human donor in good health. This sequence joins TRBV7-2 and TRBJ2-7, with D unclear. Sequencing was performed on T cells isolated from PBMCs. The CDR3 DNA reads as TGTGCCAGCAGCTATAATACACACTACGAGCAGTACTTC. This encodes CASSYNTHYEQYF.